The entry below describes one T cell receptor (beta chain). Its antigen remains unidentified. The data were taken from a study of cytomegalovirus exposure and HLA in healthy donors. Across the whole study: Both the 120 validation repertoires and the approximately 700 first-cohort repertoires used the same platform, as reported by a later analysis.

Study results and limitations: Subsequent analysis showed first-cohort TCR clusters tending to co-occur in some 120 validation repertoires. The study designated fewer than 200 TCR beta chains cytomegalovirus-associated.

Some clones are missing from TCRdb's copy, which holds only in-frame ones; the method was immunoSEQ multiplex PCR. The top ten clones hold around 1.1% of a sample with about 56,000 clones, around nine tenths of them seen once. V was pared by 6 bases and J by 3 bases, with 6 bases of the junction left unmatched. This CDR3 spans 15 amino acids. Germline V gene data show CDR1 as SNHLY and CDR2 as FYNNEI. J is TRBJ2-7 and V is TRBV2; TRBD2 aligns across 12 bases. This clonotype was obtained from a young man in good health and CMV-seronegative. Sequencing was carried out using PBMCs. The CDR3 region has the DNA TGTGCCAGCAGGGTTGGACTAGCGGGGAGCTACGAGCAGTACTTC. Translated: CASRVGLAGSYEQYF.